The 9 T cell receptor beta chains listed next were all sequenced from one sample in a study of human T cells and chemical hapten exposure. TCRdb reprocessed the RACE reads with MiXCR, giving one entry per CDR3 protein. This table has over 150,000 distinct CDR3 sequences, around 30% appearing once. Time point here: patch test 3, about 24 weeks after DPC sensitization. The treatment here: therapeutic diphenylcyclopropenone sensitization with weekly scalp DPC. Sequencing used whole blood, obtained in connection with sensitization to the hapten diphenylcyclopropenone (DPC). Every receptor here comes from a woman aged 18-30 years with alopecia areata. Some clones in this sample may be carry-over from other donors' samples.

This chain joins TRBV19 and TRBJ2-7; TRBD1 matches at 8 bases. V gave up 11 bases and J gave up 2 bases; unmatched junction bases: 11. Germline-derived CDR1 and CDR2 are LNHDA and SQIVND (reference sequence). The CDR3 runs to 14 residues. CDR3 region: CACLIRTGTYEQYF. DNA for the CDR3: TGTGCCTGCCTGATAAGGACAGGGACCTACGAGCAGTACTTC.

J is TRBJ2-7 and V is TRBV20-1; perhaps TRBD2 as D (6 bases). With 6 bases removed from V and 3 bases from J, the gap between germline ends came to 12 bases. The CDR3 is 12 amino acids. Germline V CDR1 and CDR2: DFQATT, SNEGSKA (reference sequence). As DNA, the CDR3 is TGCAGTGCGCCCGGGACTCTCTACGAGCAGTACTTC. This gives the protein CSAPGTLYEQYF.

This clonotype appeared many times. This chain connects TRBV3-1 to TRBJ2-7; perhaps TRBD2 as D (6 bases). Trimming left V 1 base short and J 3 bases short, with 7 bases between. Looked up from germline, CDR1 is LGHDT and CDR2 is YNNKEL (reference sequence). The CDR3 length is 13 residues. CDR3 sequence: CASSQGRGYEQYF. CDR3 nucleotides: TGTGCCAGCAGCCAAGGGCGGGGCTACGAGCAGTACTTC.

This clonotype was detected only a few times. The CDR3 here is CARSRGLAFFSYNEQFF. The CDR3 DNA reads as TGTGCCCGATCCCGAGGACTAGCGTTTTTCTCCTACAATGAGCAGTTCTTC. The chain joins TRBV10-3 to TRBJ2-1, with 9 positions matching TRBD2. J was trimmed by 0 bases and V by 11 bases; bases with no gene match: 14. Germline CDR1 is ENHRY and CDR2 is SYGVKD. This CDR3 has 17 amino acids.

This clonotype turned up a few times. The CDR3 loop is CASSPLAGGPLNEQFF. CDR3 nucleotide sequence: TGTGCCAGCAGCCCCTTAGCGGGAGGGCCGTTGAATGAGCAGTTCTTC. This chain links TRBV9 with TRBJ2-1; 11 bases align to TRBD2. This CDR3 region has 16 residues. Germline values: CDR1 SGDLS, CDR2 YYNGEE. Germline trimming cut 4 bases from V and 7 bases from J; bases unmatched to any gene: 10.

The sample holds many counts of this clonotype. V gene TRBV5-1 combines with J gene TRBJ2-7; 8 nucleotides agree with TRBD2. CDR1 SGHRS and CDR2 YFSETQ come from the germline V gene. Unmatched junction bases numbered 9, after V lost 0 bases and J lost 7 bases. CDR3 size: 15 residues. CDR3 in DNA: TGCGCCAGCAGCTTGGTTGGGCGGGAGGCTGGTGAGCAGTACTTC. This gives the protein CASSLVGREAGEQYF.

This chain connects TRBV9 to TRBJ2-1; the D call may be TRBD1 or TRBD2 (5 bases each). The ends were cut back, 0 bases at V and 4 bases at J, with 11 bases in the middle. Germline V gives CDR1 SGDLS, CDR2 YYNGEE. This CDR3 comprises 15 residues. The CDR3 DNA sequence: TGTGCCAGCAGCGTAGAGGGGAGTAGGTACAATGAGCAGTTCTTC. This encodes CASSVEGSRYNEQFF.

The V call is TRBV4-3, the J call TRBJ2-4; TRBD2 agrees at 11 bases. The length of the CDR3 is 16 residues. Germline lookup yields CDR1 LGHNA and CDR2 YSLEER. The trim removed 1 base at V and 1 base at J, leaving 0 bases unmatched. The CDR3: CASSQGTSGAKNIQYF. The CDR3 nucleotides read TGCGCCAGCAGCCAAGGGACTAGCGGGGCCAAAAACATTCAGTACTTC.

The chain joins TRBV9 to TRBJ1-5; D is ambiguous. Germline CDR1 SGDLS, CDR2 YYNGEE. This CDR3 contains 15 residues. Trimming removed 4 bases from V and 1 base from J, with 12 bases in between. In nucleotides, the CDR3 is TGTGCCAGCAGCCCACTAGCAGGCAGCAATCAGCCCCAGCATTTT. It translates to CASSPLAGSNQPQHF.